These T cell receptor beta chains were read from a single sample in a study of cytomegalovirus exposure and HLA in healthy donors. Libraries were prepared by immunoSEQ multiplex PCR; TCRdb keeps only in-frame clonotypes and omits some of them. Of more than 90,000 clones listed, about 78% are singletons. The sample consisted of PBMCs. These receptors were taken from a middle-aged woman in good health and CMV-seronegative. CDR3s include the opening cysteine and the closing phenylalanine or tryptophan. D genes are given only for firm matches. Size values are once, few and many counts, or a class for expanded clones, and some rows have none.

d_call clone_size j_call v_call cdr3_aa cdr3_nt
- - TRBJ2-5 TRBV7-9 CASSLGGVGETQYF TGTGCCAGCAGCTTAGGGGGGGTAGGGGAGACCCAGTACTTC
- - TRBJ2-1 TRBV9 CASSGDSPYNEQFF TGTGCCAGCAGCGGTGACAGCCCCTACAATGAGCAGTTCTTC
TRBD1 - TRBJ2-7 TRBV5-4 CASSSPGQGFYEQYF TGTGCCAGCAGCTCGCCGGGACAGGGCTTCTACGAGCAGTACTTC
- - TRBJ2-2 TRBV15 CATSSTLQKNTGELFF TGTGCCACCAGCAGCACCCTTCAGAAAAACACCGGGGAGCTGTTTTTT
- - TRBJ1-2 TRBV7-8 CASSLAWGDLYGYTF TGTGCCAGCAGCTTAGCTTGGGGAGATCTCTATGGCTACACCTTC
- - TRBJ2-7 TRBV4-3 CASSQTSSTDYEQYF TGCGCCAGCAGCCAAACCTCGTCGACAGACTACGAGCAGTACTTC
- - TRBJ2-5 TRBV7-8 CASSQKETQYF TGTGCCAGCAGCCAAAAAGAGACCCAGTACTTC
TRBD1 - TRBJ1-2 TRBV5-6 CASSHGQGGCGYTF TGTGCCAGCAGCCACGGACAGGGAGGATGCGGCTACACCTTC
- - TRBJ1-6 TRBV27 CASSTSLDSRGDSPLHF TGTGCCAGCAGTACCTCCTTGGACAGTCGGGGCGATTCACCCCTCCACTTT
- - TRBJ2-1 TRBV6-5 CASSRRGPNEQFF TGTGCCAGCAGCCGACGCGGGCCCAATGAGCAGTTCTTC
- - TRBJ2-1 TRBV21-1 CASSKALIRDRVRNEQFF TGTGCCAGCAGCAAAGCCCTTATCCGGGACAGGGTAAGAAATGAGCAGTTCTTC
TRBD2 - TRBJ2-1 TRBV6-5 CASRGSGEFNEQFF TGTGCCAGCAGAGGGAGCGGGGAGTTCAATGAGCAGTTCTTC
TRBD2 - TRBJ2-5 TRBV5-1 CASSLGGGETQYF TGCGCCAGCAGCCTGGGCGGGGGAGAGACCCAGTACTTC
TRBD1 - TRBJ2-3 TRBV9 CASSVNWDREVHTQYF TGTGCCAGCAGCGTAAACTGGGACAGGGAGGTACATACGCAGTATTTT
TRBD2 - TRBJ2-3 TRBV11-3 CASSLVWAGGVVGDTQYF TGTGCCAGCAGCTTAGTTTGGGCGGGAGGGGTCGTAGGAGATACGCAGTATTTT
- once TRBJ2-6 TRBV6-5 CASSSPGPSGANVLTF TGTGCCAGCAGTTCCCCGGGTCCCTCTGGGGCCAACGTCCTGACTTTC
- - TRBJ2-2 TRBV11-2 CASSLAMGGTGELFF TGTGCCAGCAGCTTAGCCATGGGAGGCACCGGGGAGCTGTTTTTT
TRBD1 - TRBJ1-1 TRBV5-6 CASTLTGLNTEAFF TGTGCCAGCACTCTGACAGGGCTGAACACTGAAGCTTTCTTT